This TCR beta chain was documented in a study of shared clonotypes between healthy human individuals. Note on this clone: What it recognizes is unknown.

The CDR3 is 14 amino acids. With 11 bases clipped from V and 8 bases from J, the junction kept 9 bases outside the gene matches. In germline, CDR1 is PRHDT, CDR2 FYEKMQ (reference sequence). General observations from the study: The sole specimen, blood, was sampled, and tissue repertoires likely differ.

Using immunoSEQ multiplex PCR, the repertoire was profiled, and TCRdb retains in-frame clones only, with some absent. The repertoire holds about 2.1 million clones, with about 93% as singletons. Naive CD8 cells, CD45RO-negative and positively selected for CCR7, excluded terminally differentiated effector memory CD45RA+ cells. Sample: naive CD8+ T cells from PBMCs. The rearrangement joins TRBV13 to TRBJ2-1; 13 bases agree with TRBD2. The source of this sequence is a man between 18 and 35 years old in good health. Some clones in this sample may be carry-over from other donors' samples. CDR3 in DNA: TGTGCCGGGACTAGCGGGATAAGGGGCGATGAGCAGTTCTTC. Translated, it gives CAGTSGIRGDEQFF.